These 9 T cell receptor beta chains came from one sample sequenced in a study of control samples from healthy donors and cancer patients. Here immunoSEQ multiplex PCR was the method, and the copy in TCRdb shows in-frame clones only, minus some. Among around 130,000 clones listed, roughly nine tenths were seen once. Sequenced sample: blood. The receptor source for this set is a man aged 45-65 years in good health.

This chain connects TRBV12-3 or TRBV12-4 to TRBJ1-1; D uncertain. The CDR3 is made up of 13 amino acids. V lost 4 bases to trimming and J lost 3 bases, with 9 bases between them. The CDR3 DNA sequence: TGTGCCAGCAGTTATAATATTGACACTGAAGCTTTCTTT. It is translated as CASSYNIDTEAFF.

The chain links TRBV9 to TRBJ1-3; 7 nucleotides line up with TRBD1. Germline V gene data show CDR1 as SGDLS and CDR2 as YYNGEE. V dropped 5 bases and J dropped 0; count of bases not matched to a gene: 5. CDR3 length equals 15 residues. The CDR3 sequence is CASSMGQRSGNTIYF. For the CDR3, the DNA is TGTGCCAGCAGTATGGGACAGCGCTCTGGAAACACCATATATTTT.

This chain joins TRBV11-2 and TRBJ1-1; D unresolved. There are 13 residues in the CDR3. Germline V CDR1 and CDR2: SGHAT, FQNNGV. Trimming shortened V by 0 bases and J by 7 bases, and 9 bases separated the two germline ends. In nucleotides, the CDR3 is TGTGCCAGCAGCTTAGATCGGAGGATTGAAGCTTTCTTT. Encoded protein: CASSLDRRIEAFF.

This clone was counted a single time. The chain's CDR3 is CSASRAKGYTF. CDR3 nucleotide sequence: TGCAGTGCTAGTCGGGCTAAGGGCTACACCTTC. The V gene is TRBV20-1, the J gene TRBJ1-2; D gene uncertain. Germline-derived CDR1 and CDR2 are DFQATT and SNEGSKA (reference sequence). The CDR3 length is 11 residues. The V end lost 3 bases, the J end lost 8 bases, and 10 bases lay between the germline ends.

V usage is TRBV6-2 or TRBV6-3 and J usage is TRBJ2-1, with D tentatively TRBD1 (6 bases). CDR3 length: 14 amino acids. Trimming pared 4 bases from V and 6 bases from J, leaving 13 bases between. CDR1 and CDR2 from the germline V gene are MNHEY and SVGEGT. CDR3 coding DNA: TGTGCCAGCAGTTCCCAACAGGGACCCAATGAGCAGTTCTTC. Its protein product is CASSSQQGPNEQFF.

In its sample, this clone was seen a few times. The rearrangement joins TRBV4-2 to TRBJ2-1; the match to TRBD2 covers 16 bases. Germline lookup yields CDR1 LGHNA and CDR2 YNFKEQ. The CDR3 is 16 amino acids. With V trimmed by 4 bases and J by 8 bases, 5 bases remained unmatched. The CDR3 protein is CASSLGTSGGADEQFF. The CDR3 bases are TGTGCCAGCAGCCTCGGGACTAGCGGGGGGGCCGATGAGCAGTTCTTC.

This chain joins TRBV3-1 (or the pseudogene TRBV3-2) and TRBJ2-3; 8 bases align to TRBD1. CDR1 and CDR2 from the germline V gene are LGHDT and YNNKEL (reference sequence). The CDR3 extends over 16 amino acids. V gave up 4 bases and J gave up 2 bases; unmatched junction bases: 8. The CDR3 is CASSRRDRGPTDTQYF. The CDR3 DNA reads as TGTGCCAGCAGCCGACGAGACAGGGGACCCACAGATACGCAGTATTTT.

The V and J genes are TRBV30 and TRBJ1-4, with D perhaps TRBD1 (6 bases). The CDR3 is 13 amino acids. The V end lost 6 bases, the J end lost 3 bases, and 11 bases lay between the germline ends. Germline V CDR1 and CDR2: GTSNPN, SVGIG (reference sequence). CDR3 protein: CACRGRANEKLFF. The CDR3 DNA follows: TGTGCCTGCAGGGGAAGGGCTAATGAAAAACTGTTTTTT.

The chain combines TRBV9 with TRBJ1-1, with a tentative D call TRBD1 (5 bases). Germline CDR1 reads SGDLS; CDR2 reads YYNGEE. Trimming removed 6 bases at V and 0 bases at J, with 18 bases between. The CDR3 contains 16 residues. The CDR3, as DNA: TGTGCCAGCATGCGTGGTATGGGGCGCGTGAACACTGAAGCTTTCTTT. It encodes CASMRGMGRVNTEAFF.